Here is one TCR beta chain with its context. This clone's antigen is unknown. No clone much larger than this one lies a single base away; base qualities are absent. The data originate from a study of CD8 T cells in acute hepatitis C reinfection (dated by TCRdb to the early 2020s). For the wider study: This study examined the TCRbeta repertoire of CD8+ T cells that recognize the HCV NS3-1073 epitope, both during acute infection and after viral clearance. Four spontaneous resolvers provided paired acute and follow-up samples. Results and caveats for the whole study, not just this receptor: Few CDR3 sequences were shared with other epitopes, and differences in sequencing approaches may have limited exact matching. Only the TCRbeta chain was sequenced in bulk, so alphabeta pairing of public clonotypes could not be determined. Regardless of outcome, more than ten public clonotypes were found, and one public clonotype used V04-02/J02-02. High diversity was observed in NS3-1073 specific repertoires, and no significant differences in diversity were found between acute resolver, follow-up resolver and acute chronic samples. TRBV04 and TRBV06 gene families were preferentially used in all groups, and this usage was not explained by overrepresentation in the naive pool. NS3-1073 specific cells were too rare to sort in chronically infected subjects, so no follow-up repertoires exist for those subjects.

Explained via the paper, the time point label denotes: naive CD8 control sorted from an acute-time-point sample. Enrolled in the Montreal Hepatitis C Cohort (HEPCO) in Canada, the donors were people who inject drugs, and these donors were followed every 3 months. Acute primary HCV infection was defined by a positive HCV RNA or antibody test following a negative test within the previous 24 weeks. Cells were surface stained with CD3, CD8 and CD45RO antibodies, and an aqua fixable dye was used to exclude dead cells. Fewer than ten spontaneous resolvers, defined by HCV RNA clearance within 24 weeks, were included in the cohort. Frozen stocks of peripheral blood mononuclear cells were first thawed, after which negative isolation of CD8+ T cells was carried out using the MACS CD8+ T cell Isolation Kit. Sorting of the cells was done on a BD FACSAria II cell sorter. The CDR3 measures 16 amino acids from cysteine to phenylalanine. Only the CDR3 region is kept as DNA, spanning 48 bases read in frame from base 1. V is trimmed back by 9 bases and J by 5 bases, and the junction contains 15 bases that no gene match accounts for. The germline V gene sets CDR1 to SGHVS and CDR2 to FNYEAQ.

Genomic DNA was extracted from the FACS-sorted cells, and the TCRbeta chains were sequenced by the commercial immunoSEQ service. In the source study's methods: The repertoire data were analyzed using ImmunoSEQ Analyzer software v3.0 and R v3.5.1. Only productive rearrangements were analyzed, because sequences with stop codons or out-of-frame rearrangements were removed. Simpson diversity, Shannon entropy, CDR3 length and nucleotide addition metrics were obtained from the sequencing provider. Clonotypes were categorized by frequency as dominant, sub-dominant, low or lowest abundance, and clonotypes below 0.1% were excluded from most analyses. Any CDR3 amino acid clonotype present in at least two subjects at a cumulative frequency of at least 0.5% was labeled public. Sourced from immuneACCESS, this table was stored by TCRdb with only in-frame sequences that have V and J called. A share of the clones is absent; for the studies checked, an unresolved V gene accounts for under half, and the remainder has no known explanation. D and trimming come from the DNA, and the V and J calls and clone size come from that table. The sample contains about 38,000 clones, 70% to 90% of them found a single time. The ten biggest clones cover approximately 10% of the sample.

Sequenced input: naive CD8+ T cells from PBMCs. The sample's cell subset or site, from its label and the paper: sorted total naive CD45RO-negative CD8+ T cells. The clonotype comes from a woman between 18 and 29 years old who spontaneously cleared hepatitis C infection. The receptor chain draws on TRBV7-6 and TRBJ2-5; a stretch of 10 junction bases matches TRBD2. The DNA sequence follows: TGTGCCAGTTCAGTGGAGCTAGCGGGAGTGTCGGAGACCCAGTACTTC. The translation is CASSVELAGVSETQYF.